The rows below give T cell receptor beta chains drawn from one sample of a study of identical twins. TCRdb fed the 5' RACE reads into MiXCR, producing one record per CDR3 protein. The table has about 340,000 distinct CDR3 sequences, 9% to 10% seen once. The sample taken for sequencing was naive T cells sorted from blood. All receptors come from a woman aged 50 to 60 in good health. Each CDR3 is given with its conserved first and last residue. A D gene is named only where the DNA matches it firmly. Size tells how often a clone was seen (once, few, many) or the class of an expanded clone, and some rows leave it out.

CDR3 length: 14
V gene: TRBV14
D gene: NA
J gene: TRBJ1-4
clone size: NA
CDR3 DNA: TGTGCCAGCAGCCCACAACCCCTTTCTGAAAAACTGTTTTTT
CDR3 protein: CASSPQPLSEKLFF

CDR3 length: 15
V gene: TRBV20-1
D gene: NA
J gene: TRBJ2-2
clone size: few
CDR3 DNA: TGCAGTGCTAGGGGCTCATTTAGCATCACCGGGGAGCTGTTTTTT
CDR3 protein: CSARGSFSITGELFF

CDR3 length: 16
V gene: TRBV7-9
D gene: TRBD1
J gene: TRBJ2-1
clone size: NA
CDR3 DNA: TGTGCCAGCAGCTTAGCGGGACAGGGTCTAGCCAATGAGCAGTTCTTC
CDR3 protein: CASSLAGQGLANEQFF

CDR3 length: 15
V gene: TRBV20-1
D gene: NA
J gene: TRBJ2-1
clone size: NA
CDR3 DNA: TGCAGTGCTAGAGCAGTAGCGTACCCTCGCAATGAGCAGTTCTTC
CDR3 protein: CSARAVAYPRNEQFF

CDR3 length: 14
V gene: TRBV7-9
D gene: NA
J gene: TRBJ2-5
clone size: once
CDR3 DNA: TGTGCCAGCGACTCGGCGGACAGAGGGGAGACCCAGTACTTC
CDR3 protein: CASDSADRGETQYF

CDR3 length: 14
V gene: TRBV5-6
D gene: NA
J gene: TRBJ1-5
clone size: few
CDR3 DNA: TGTGCCAGCAGCTTGGGGGTCGACAATCAGCCCCAGCATTTT
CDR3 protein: CASSLGVDNQPQHF

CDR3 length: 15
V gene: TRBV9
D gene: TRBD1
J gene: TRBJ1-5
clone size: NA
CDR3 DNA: TGTGCCAGCAGCACGGGACAGGGGCTAGGACAGCCCCAGCATTTT
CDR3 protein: CASSTGQGLGQPQHF

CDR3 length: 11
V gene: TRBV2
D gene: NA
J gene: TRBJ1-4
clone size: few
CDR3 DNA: TGTGCCAGCAGGGTTCAGGAAAAACTGTTTTTT
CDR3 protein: CASRVQEKLFF

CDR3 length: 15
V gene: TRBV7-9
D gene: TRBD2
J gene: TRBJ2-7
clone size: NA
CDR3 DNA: TGTGCCAGCAGCCCGGGACTAGCAATATCAGACGAGCAGTACTTC
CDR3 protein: CASSPGLAISDEQYF

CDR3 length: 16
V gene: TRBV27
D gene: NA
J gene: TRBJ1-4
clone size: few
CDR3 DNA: TGTGCCAGCAGTTTAAAATCGGTACAGCCTAATGAAAAACTGTTTTTT
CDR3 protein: CASSLKSVQPNEKLFF

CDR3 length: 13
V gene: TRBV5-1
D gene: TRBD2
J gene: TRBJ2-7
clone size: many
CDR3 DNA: TGCGCGAGCGGGGAGTCGAGCTCCTACGAGCAGTACTTC
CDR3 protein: CASGESSSYEQYF

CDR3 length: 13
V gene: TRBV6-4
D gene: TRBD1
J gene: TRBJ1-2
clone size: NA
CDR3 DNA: TGTGCCAGCAGTGACGGGGACAGTTATGGCTACACCTTC
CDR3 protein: CASSDGDSYGYTF

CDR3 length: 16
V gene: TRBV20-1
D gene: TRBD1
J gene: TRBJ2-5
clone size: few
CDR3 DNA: TGCAGTGCTAGAGAATACAGGGGCAATCTCCAAGAGACCCAGTACTTC
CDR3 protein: CSAREYRGNLQETQYF

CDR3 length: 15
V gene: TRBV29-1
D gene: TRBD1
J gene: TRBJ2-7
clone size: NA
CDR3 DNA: TGCAGCGTTGTTTATTTGACAGGGGTCGGCTACGAGCAGTACTTC
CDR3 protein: CSVVYLTGVGYEQYF

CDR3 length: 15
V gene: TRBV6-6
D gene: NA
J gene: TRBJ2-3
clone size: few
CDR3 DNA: TGTGCCAGCAGTTCTCTTATGAGTAGCCTCCCTACGCAGTATTTT
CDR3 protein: CASSSLMSSLPTQYF

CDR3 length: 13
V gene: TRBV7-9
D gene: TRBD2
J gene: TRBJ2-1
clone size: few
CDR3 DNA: TGTGCCAGCAGCTTCGGACTAGCGTGGCTTCAGTTCTTC
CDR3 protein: CASSFGLAWLQFF

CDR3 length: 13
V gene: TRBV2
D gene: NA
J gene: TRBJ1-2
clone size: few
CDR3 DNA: TGTGCCAGCGCTCGGGGGGGCCTCTATGGCTACACCTTC
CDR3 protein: CASARGGLYGYTF

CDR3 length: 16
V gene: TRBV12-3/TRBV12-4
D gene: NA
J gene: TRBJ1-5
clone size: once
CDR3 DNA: TGTGCCAGCAGTGGCAGCCATATGAATAGCAATCAGCCCCAGCATTTT
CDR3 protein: CASSGSHMNSNQPQHF

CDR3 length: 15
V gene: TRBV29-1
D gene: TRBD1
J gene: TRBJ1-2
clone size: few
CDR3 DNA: TGCAGCGTGGGGCCCCCGGACAGGCCAGGCTATGGCTACACCTTC
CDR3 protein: CSVGPPDRPGYGYTF

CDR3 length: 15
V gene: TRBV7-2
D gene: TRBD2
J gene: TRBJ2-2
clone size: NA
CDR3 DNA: TGTGCCAGCAGCTTATTAGCGGGAGTACCCGGGGAGCTGTTTTTT
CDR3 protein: CASSLLAGVPGELFF

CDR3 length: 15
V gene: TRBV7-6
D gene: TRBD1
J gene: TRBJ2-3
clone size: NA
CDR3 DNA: TGTGCCTCTTGGGCCGGGACAGGGGAGTCCAATACGCAGTATTTT
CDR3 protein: CASWAGTGESNTQYF

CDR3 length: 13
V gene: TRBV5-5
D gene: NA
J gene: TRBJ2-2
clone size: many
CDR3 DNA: TGTGCCAGCAGCTGGCAGAACACCGGGGAGCTGTTTTTT
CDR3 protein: CASSWQNTGELFF

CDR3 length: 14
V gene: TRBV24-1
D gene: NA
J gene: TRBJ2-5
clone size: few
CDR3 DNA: TGTGCCACCAGTGATCGGGGGGCATTAGAGACCCAGTACTTC
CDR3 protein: CATSDRGALETQYF

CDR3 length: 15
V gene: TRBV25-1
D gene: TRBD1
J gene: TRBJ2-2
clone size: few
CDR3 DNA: TGTGCCAGCAGTGCCCGGGACAGGGGGCCCGGGGAGCTGTTTTTT
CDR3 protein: CASSARDRGPGELFF

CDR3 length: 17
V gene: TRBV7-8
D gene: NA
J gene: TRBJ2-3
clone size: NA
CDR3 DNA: TGTGCCAGCAGCTTAGAAGTGTCTAGCACCGACACAGATACGCAGTATTTT
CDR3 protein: CASSLEVSSTDTDTQYF

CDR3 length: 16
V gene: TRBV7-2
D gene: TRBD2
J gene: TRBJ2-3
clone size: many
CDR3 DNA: TGTGCCAGCAGCTTCCACCTCGGAGCGGGATCAGATACGCAGTATTTT
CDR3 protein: CASSFHLGAGSDTQYF

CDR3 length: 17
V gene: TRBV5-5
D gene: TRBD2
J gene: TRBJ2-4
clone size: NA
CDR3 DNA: TGTGCCAGCAGCTTGTCCCTAGCGGGATATCATGAAAACATTCAGTACTTC
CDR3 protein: CASSLSLAGYHENIQYF

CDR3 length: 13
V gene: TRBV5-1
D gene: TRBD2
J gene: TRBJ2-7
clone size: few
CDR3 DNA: TGCGCCAGCCGCCCCCCGGGGGGCTACGAGCAGTACTTC
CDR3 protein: CASRPPGGYEQYF

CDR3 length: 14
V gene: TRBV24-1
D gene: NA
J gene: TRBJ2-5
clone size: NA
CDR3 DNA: TGTGCCACCAGTGATTCCCGATCCTCGGAGACCCAGTACTTC
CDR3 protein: CATSDSRSSETQYF

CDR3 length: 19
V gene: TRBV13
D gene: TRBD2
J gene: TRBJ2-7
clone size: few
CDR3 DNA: TGTGCCAGCAGCTTAGAGGGTCTAGCGGGAGGAGCTAGCTCCTACGAGCAGTACTTC
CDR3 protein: CASSLEGLAGGASSYEQYF

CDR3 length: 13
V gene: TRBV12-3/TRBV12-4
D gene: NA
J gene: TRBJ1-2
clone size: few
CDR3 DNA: TGTGCCAGCAGTCCGACTGATTTCTATGGCTACACCTTC
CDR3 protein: CASSPTDFYGYTF

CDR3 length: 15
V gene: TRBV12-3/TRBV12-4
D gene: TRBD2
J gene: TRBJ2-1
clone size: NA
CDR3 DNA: TGTGCCTCGAAGACGAGACTAGCGGGAGTCGGTGAGCAGTTCTTC
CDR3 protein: CASKTRLAGVGEQFF

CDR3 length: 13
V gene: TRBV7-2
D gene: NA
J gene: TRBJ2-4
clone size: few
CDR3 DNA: TGTGCCAGCAGCTCACGAGACTTTATTAATCAGTACTTC
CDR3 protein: CASSSRDFINQYF

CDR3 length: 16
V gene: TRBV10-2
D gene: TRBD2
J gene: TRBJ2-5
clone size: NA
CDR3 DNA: TGCGCCAGCAGTCGCACTAGCGGGAGGGCACAAGAGACCCAGTACTTC
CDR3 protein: CASSRTSGRAQETQYF

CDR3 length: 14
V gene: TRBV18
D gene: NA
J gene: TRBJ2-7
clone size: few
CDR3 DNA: TGTGCCAGCTCACCAGAGAAGGCCCCCTACGAGCAGTACTTC
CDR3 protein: CASSPEKAPYEQYF

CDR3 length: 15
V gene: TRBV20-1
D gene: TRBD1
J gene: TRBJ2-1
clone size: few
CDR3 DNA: TGCAGTGCTCGGACAGGGATGGGCTCCTACAATGAGCAGTTCTTC
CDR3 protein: CSARTGMGSYNEQFF

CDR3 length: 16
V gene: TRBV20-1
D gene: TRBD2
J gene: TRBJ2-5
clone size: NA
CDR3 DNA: TGCAGTGCTAGAGACGCTAGCGGACCCTACCAAGAGACCCAGTACTTC
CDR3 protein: CSARDASGPYQETQYF

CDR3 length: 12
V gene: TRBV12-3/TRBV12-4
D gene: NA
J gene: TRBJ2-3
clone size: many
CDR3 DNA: TGTGCCAGCAGCCCATTGAGAGATACGCAGTATTTT
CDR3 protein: CASSPLRDTQYF